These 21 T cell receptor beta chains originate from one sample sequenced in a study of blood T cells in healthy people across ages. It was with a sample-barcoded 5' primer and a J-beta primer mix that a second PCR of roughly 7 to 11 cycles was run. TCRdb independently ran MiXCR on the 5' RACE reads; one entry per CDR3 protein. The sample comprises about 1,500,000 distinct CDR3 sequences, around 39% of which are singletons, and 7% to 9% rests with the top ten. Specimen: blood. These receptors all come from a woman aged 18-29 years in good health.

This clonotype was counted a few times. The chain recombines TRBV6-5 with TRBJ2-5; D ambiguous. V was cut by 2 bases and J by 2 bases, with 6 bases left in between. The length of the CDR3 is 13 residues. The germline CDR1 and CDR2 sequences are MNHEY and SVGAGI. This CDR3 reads CASSYIRQETQYF. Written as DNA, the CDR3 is TGTGCCAGCAGTTACATTAGGCAAGAGACCCAGTACTTC.

CDR3 residues: CASSLEGTRPYEQYF. Written as DNA, the CDR3 is TGCGCCAGCAGCTTGGAGGGGACTAGACCCTACGAGCAGTACTTC. The genes are TRBV5-1 and TRBJ2-7, with 8 bases aligning to TRBD2. The germline gives CDR1 SGHRS, CDR2 YFSETQ. This CDR3 has 15 residues. The J segment lost 2 bases and the V segment lost 0 bases, leaving 4 bases of the junction unmatched.

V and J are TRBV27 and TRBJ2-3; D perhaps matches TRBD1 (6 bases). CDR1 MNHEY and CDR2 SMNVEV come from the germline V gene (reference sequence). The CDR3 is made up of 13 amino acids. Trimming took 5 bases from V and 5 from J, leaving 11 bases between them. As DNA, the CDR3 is TGTGCCAGCAGTACAGGGTTCGTAGATACGCAGTATTTT. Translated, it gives CASSTGFVDTQYF.

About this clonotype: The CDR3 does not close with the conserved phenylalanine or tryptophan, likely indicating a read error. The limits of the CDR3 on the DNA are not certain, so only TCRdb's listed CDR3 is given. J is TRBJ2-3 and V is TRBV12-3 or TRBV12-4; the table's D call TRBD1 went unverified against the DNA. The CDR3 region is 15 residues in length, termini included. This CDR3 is CASSFGTVGTDAQYS.

The CDR3, as DNA: TGTGCCAGCAGTTTATCTGGGGAGGGGGAGACCCAGTACTTC. Translating gives CASSLSGEGETQYF. The genes are TRBV28 and TRBJ2-7; 7 nucleotides match TRBD2. The J call may be wrong; the DNA end is better matched by TRBJ2-5. The CDR3 runs to 14 residues. Germline CDR1 and CDR2: MDHEN and SYDVKM.

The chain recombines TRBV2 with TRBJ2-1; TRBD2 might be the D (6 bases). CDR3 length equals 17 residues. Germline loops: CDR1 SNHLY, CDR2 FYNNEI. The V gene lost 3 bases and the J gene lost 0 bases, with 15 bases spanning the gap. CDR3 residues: CASSDPSLADSYNEQFF. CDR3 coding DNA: TGTGCCAGCAGTGACCCTTCGTTAGCGGACTCCTACAATGAGCAGTTCTTC.

This chain's CDR3 is CASSKRTGKSSYNEQFF. For the CDR3, the DNA is TGTGCCAGCAGCAAACGGACAGGGAAGTCCTCCTACAATGAGCAGTTCTTC. This sequence joins TRBV7-2 and TRBJ2-1; 8 positions agree with TRBD1. J lost 0 bases, V lost 5 bases, and 9 bases had no gene match. This CDR3 is 17 amino acids long. Germline values: CDR1 SGHTA, CDR2 FQGNSA.

CDR3 loop: CSVVGWGQGTHEQYF. CDR3 nucleotide sequence: TGCAGCGTTGTCGGATGGGGACAGGGGACCCACGAGCAGTACTTC. The chain combines TRBV29-1 with TRBJ2-5, with 10 bases matching TRBD1. The J call may be wrong; the DNA end is better matched by TRBJ2-7. CDR1 SQVTM and CDR2 ANQGSEA come from the germline V gene. The CDR3 has 15 residues.

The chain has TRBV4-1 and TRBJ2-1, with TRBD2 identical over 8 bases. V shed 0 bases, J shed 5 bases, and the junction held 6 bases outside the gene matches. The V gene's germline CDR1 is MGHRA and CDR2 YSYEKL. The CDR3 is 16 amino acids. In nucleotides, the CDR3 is TGCGCCAGCAGCCAAGACGGGGGGGGAGCTGACAATGAGCAGTTCTTC. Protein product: CASSQDGGGADNEQFF.

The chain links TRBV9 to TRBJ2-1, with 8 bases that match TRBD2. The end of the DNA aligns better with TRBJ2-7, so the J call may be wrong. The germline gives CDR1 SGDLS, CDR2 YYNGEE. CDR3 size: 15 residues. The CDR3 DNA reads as TGTGCCAGCAGCGCACATAGCGGGGCAGACAATGAGCAGTACTTC. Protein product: CASSAHSGADNEQYF.

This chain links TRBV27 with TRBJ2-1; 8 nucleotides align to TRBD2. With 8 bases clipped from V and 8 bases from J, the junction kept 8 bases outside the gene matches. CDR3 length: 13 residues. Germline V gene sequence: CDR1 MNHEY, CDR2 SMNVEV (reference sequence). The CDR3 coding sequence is TGTGCCAGCCAGCGGGGGTGGAGCGATGAGCAGTTCTTC. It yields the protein CASQRGWSDEQFF.

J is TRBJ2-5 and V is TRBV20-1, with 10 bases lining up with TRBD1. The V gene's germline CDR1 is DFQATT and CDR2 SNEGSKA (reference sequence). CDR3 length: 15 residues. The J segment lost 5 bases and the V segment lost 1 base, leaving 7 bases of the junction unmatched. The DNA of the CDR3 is TGCAGTGCTAGAGCGACAGGGGGCTCGGGGGAGACCCAGTACTTC. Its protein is CSARATGGSGETQYF.

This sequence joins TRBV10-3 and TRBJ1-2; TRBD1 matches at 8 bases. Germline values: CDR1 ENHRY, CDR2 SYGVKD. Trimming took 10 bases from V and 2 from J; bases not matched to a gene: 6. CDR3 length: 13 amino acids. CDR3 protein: CATTRTGNYGYTF. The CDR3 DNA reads TGTGCCACCACCAGGACAGGGAACTATGGCTACACCTTC.

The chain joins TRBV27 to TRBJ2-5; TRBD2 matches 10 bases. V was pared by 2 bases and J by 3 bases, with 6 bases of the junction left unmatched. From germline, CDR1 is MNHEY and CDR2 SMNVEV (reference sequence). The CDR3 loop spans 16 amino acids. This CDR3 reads CASSLGPSGGKETQYF. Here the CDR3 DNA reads TGTGCCAGCAGTTTAGGTCCTAGCGGGGGAAAAGAGACCCAGTACTTC.

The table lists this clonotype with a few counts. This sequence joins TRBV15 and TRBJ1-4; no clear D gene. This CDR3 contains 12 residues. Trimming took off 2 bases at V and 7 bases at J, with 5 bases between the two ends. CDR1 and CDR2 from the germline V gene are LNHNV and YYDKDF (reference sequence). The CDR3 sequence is CATSRKGEKLFF. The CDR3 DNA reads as TGTGCCACCAGCAGAAAGGGTGAAAAACTGTTTTTT.

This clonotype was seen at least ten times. The CDR3 sequence: CASATPDAGQPQHF. The DNA for the CDR3 is TGTGCCAGCGCCACCCCGGACGCGGGGCAGCCCCAGCATTTT. The chain joins TRBV27 to TRBJ1-5; D not resolved. This CDR3 has 14 amino acids. The germline V and J ends were trimmed by 8 bases and 7 bases, with 18 bases remaining between them. CDR1 and CDR2 from the germline V gene are MNHEY and SMNVEV (reference sequence).

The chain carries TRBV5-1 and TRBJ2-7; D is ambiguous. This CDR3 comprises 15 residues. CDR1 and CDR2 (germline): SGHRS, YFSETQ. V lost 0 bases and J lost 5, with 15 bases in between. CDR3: CASSLERVRPHEQYF. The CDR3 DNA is TGCGCCAGCAGCTTGGAAAGGGTCCGCCCCCACGAGCAGTACTTC.

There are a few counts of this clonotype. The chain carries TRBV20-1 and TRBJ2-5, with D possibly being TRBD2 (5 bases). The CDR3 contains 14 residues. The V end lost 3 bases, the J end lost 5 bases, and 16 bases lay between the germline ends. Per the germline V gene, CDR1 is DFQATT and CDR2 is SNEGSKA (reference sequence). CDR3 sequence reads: CSASATGSGETQYF. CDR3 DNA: TGCAGTGCTAGCGCAACGGGTTCGGGGGAGACCCAGTACTTC.

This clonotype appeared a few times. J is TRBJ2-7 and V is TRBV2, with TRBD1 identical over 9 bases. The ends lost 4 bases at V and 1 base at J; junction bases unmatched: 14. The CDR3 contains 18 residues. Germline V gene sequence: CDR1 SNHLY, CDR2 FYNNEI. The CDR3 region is CASSGDKTGGLISYEQYF. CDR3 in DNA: TGTGCCAGCAGTGGGGATAAGACAGGGGGTTTAATATCCTACGAGCAGTACTTC.

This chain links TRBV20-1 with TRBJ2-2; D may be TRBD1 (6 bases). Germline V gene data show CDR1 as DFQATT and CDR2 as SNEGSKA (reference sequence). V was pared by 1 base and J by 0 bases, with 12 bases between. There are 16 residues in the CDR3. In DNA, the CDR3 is TGCAGTGCTAGAGCCAACAGGGTTGCGAACACCGGGGAGCTGTTTTTT. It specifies CSARANRVANTGELFF.

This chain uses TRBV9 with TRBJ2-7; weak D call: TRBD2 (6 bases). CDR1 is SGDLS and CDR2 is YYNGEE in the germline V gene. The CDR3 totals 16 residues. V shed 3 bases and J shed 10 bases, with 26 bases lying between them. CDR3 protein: CASSERQAGGSVDQYF. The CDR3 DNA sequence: TGTGCCAGCAGCGAACGGCAGGCTGGGGGGTCGGTGGACCAGTACTTC.